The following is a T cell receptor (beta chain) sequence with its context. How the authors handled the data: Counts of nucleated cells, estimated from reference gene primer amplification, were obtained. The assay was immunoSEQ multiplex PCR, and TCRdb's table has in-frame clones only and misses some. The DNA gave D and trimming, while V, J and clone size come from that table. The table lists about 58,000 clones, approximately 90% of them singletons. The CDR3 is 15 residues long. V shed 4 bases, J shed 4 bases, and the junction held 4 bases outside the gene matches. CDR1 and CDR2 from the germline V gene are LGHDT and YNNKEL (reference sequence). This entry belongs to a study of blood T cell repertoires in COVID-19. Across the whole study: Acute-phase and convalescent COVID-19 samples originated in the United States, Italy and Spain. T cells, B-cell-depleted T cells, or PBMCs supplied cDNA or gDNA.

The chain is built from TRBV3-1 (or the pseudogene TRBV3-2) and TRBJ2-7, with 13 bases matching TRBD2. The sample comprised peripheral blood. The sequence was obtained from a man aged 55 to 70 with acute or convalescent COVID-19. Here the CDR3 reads CASSRTSGREYEQYF. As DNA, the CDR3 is TGTGCCAGCAGCCGGACTAGCGGGAGAGAATACGAGCAGTACTTC.